The clone carrying this T cell receptor beta chain was observed a few times. Its antigen is not identified. It was RNA transcripts that yielded the amplified TCR beta CDR3 regions. Researchers ran a first-round RT-PCR on the TCR CDR3 using the HTBI primer set. TCRdb itself ran the multiplex PCR reads through MiXCR, one entry per CDR3 protein. The profile covers 270,000 or so distinct CDR3 sequences, with 12% to 15% appearing a single time and about 33% taken by the ten largest. Germline V gene lookup returns CDR1 SEHNR and CDR2 FQNEAQ (reference sequence). The CDR3 extends over 17 amino acids. V lost 5 bases to trimming and J lost 4 bases, with 20 bases between them. This sample is drawn from a study of T cells in Graves' hyperthyroidism and ophthalmopathy. Regarding the study as a whole: Blood samples included most of the expanded thyroid clonotypes exceeding 0.001. From stable hyperthyroidism, ophthalmopathy was separated by a 13 V-J model.

Sequencing used blood. The chain carries TRBV7-9 and TRBJ2-2; TRBD2 might be the D (6 bases). This TCR was sampled from a woman aged 45-60 years with Graves' hyperthyroidism that later progressed to Graves' ophthalmopathy. The CDR3 bases are TGTGCCAGCAGCCTCCCTGGGGCTCGGGAGAGCACCGGGGAGCTGTTTTTT. Encoded protein: CASSLPGARESTGELFF.